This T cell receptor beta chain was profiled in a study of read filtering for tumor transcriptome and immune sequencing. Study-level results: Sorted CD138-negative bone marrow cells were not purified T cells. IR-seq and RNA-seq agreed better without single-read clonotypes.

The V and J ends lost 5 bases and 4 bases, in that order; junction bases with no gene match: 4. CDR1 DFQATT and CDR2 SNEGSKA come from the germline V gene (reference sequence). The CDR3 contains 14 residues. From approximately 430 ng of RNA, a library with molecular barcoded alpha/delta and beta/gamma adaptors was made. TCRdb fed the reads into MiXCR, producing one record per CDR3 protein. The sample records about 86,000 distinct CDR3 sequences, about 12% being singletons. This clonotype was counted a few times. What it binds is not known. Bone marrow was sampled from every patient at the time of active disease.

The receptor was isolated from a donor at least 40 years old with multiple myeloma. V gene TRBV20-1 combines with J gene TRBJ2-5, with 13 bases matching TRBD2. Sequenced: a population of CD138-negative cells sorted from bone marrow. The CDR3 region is CSALGLAGVETQYF. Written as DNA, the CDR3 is TGCAGTGCTCTAGGACTAGCGGGAGTAGAGACCCAGTACTTC.